A selection of T cell receptor beta chains follows, all from one sample in a study of fetal regulatory T cell absence and autoimmunity. The table came from immunoSEQ multiplex PCR; TCRdb's copy has only in-frame clones and leaves some out. The table records around 100,000 clones, approximately 75% of them present only once. Sequences were obtained from pancreas tissue. The receptors here all came from a male donor with IPEX syndrome. The CDR3 runs from the conserved cysteine through the conserved F or W. Fields, in order: J gene, clone size, D gene, V gene, CDR3 DNA, CDR3 protein. A D gene is named only where the DNA matches it firmly. A row's size may be missing; if present it is once, few, many or a size class.

>TRBJ2-1|NA|NA|TRBV27
TGTGCCAGCAGTTTAACGGACAACCACTACTACAATGAGCAGTTCTTC
CASSLTDNHYYNEQFF
>TRBJ2-7|NA|TRBD1|TRBV5-1
TGCGCCAGCAGCCTTGGACAGGGAAACTACGAGCAGTACTTC
CASSLGQGNYEQYF
>TRBJ2-7|NA|TRBD1|TRBV5-4
TGTGCCAGCAGCGACCCGGGACAGACGCCCTACGAGCAGTACTTC
CASSDPGQTPYEQYF
>TRBJ2-7|NA|TRBD1|TRBV5-1
TGCGCCAGCAGCCCAGGGACAGGGGGGAACGAGCAGTACTTC
CASSPGTGGNEQYF
>TRBJ2-1|NA|TRBD1|TRBV5-4
TGTGCCAGCAGCTTAAACAGGGGGCGCAGCAATGAGCAGTTCTTC
CASSLNRGRSNEQFF
>TRBJ1-2|NA|NA|TRBV4-3
TGCGCCAGCAGCCAAGATCCGACGGGTAAATACTATGGCTACACCTTC
CASSQDPTGKYYGYTF
>TRBJ2-3|NA|NA|TRBV9
TGTGCCAGCAGCGTAGTCGGCCTTGGGGCAGATACGCAGTATTTT
CASSVVGLGADTQYF
>TRBJ1-2|NA|NA|TRBV15
TGTGCCACCAGCAGAGATGATGAGGGCGACCTTTATGGCTACACCTTC
CATSRDDEGDLYGYTF
>TRBJ1-1|NA|TRBD1|TRBV12-5
TGTGCTAGTGGTCCACGGGACAGTGACACTGAAGCTTTCTTT
CASGPRDSDTEAFF
>TRBJ1-2|few|NA|TRBV2
TGTGCCTCTCACCGACCCAGGGGCTATGGCTACACCTTC
CASHRPRGYGYTF
>TRBJ1-2|NA|NA|TRBV4-1
TGCGCCAGCAGCCAAGACAGGGTTAACTATGGCTACACCTTT
CASSQDRVNYGYTF
>TRBJ1-2|NA|TRBD1|TRBV5-6
TGTGCCAGCAGCTTGGGGACAGGGGGCCTTAGCTGGGGCTACACCTTC
CASSLGTGGLSWGYTF
>TRBJ2-3|NA|TRBD2|TRBV9
TGTGCCAGCAGCGTAGGGGCTAGCGGGACAGATACGCAGTATTTT
CASSVGASGTDTQYF
>TRBJ2-7|NA|NA|TRBV7-9
TGTGCCAGCAGCCCCGACACGCACTGGGGCGAGCAGTACTTC
CASSPDTHWGEQYF
>TRBJ2-1|NA|NA|TRBV4-1
TGCGCCAGCAGCCAAGAGGACCTGGCCTACAATGAGCAGTTCTTC
CASSQEDLAYNEQFF
>TRBJ2-4|NA|NA|TRBV6-6
TGTGCCAGCTCCCCTCAATCGATGACCAAAAACATTCAGTACTTC
CASSPQSMTKNIQYF
>TRBJ2-3|NA|NA|TRBV6-6
TGTGCCAGCAGTTACTCGGTTGCTAGCACAGATACGCAGTATTTT
CASSYSVASTDTQYF